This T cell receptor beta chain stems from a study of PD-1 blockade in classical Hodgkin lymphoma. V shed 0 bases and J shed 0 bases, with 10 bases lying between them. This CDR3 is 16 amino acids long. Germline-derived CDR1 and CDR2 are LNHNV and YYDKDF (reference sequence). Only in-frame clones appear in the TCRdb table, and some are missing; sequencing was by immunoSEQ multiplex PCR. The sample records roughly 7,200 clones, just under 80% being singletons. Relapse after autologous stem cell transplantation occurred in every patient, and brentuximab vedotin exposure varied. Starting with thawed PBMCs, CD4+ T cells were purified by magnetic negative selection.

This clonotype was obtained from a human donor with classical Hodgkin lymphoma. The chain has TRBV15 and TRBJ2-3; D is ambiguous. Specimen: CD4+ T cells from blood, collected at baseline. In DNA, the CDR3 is TGTGCCACCAGCAGAGATTTACCCTCTAGCACAGATACGCAGTATTTT. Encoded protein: CATSRDLPSSTDTQYF.